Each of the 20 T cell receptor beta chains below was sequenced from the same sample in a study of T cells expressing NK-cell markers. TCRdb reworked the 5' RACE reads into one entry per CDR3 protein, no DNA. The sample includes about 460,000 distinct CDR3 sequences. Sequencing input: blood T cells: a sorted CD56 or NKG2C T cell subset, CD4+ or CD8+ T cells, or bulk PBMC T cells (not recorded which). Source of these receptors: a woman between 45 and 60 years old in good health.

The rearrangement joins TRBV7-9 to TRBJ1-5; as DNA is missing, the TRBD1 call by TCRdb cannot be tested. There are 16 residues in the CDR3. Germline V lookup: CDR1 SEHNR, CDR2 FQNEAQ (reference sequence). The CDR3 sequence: CASSEGTGGNNQPQHF.

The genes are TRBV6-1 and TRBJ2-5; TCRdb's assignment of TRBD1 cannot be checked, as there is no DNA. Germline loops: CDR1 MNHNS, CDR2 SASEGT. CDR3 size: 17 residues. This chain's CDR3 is CASSEYSTGLGGKTQYF.

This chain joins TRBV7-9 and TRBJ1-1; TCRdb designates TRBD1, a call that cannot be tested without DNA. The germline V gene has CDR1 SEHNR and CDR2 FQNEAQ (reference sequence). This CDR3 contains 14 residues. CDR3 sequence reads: CASSTRQGGSEAFF.

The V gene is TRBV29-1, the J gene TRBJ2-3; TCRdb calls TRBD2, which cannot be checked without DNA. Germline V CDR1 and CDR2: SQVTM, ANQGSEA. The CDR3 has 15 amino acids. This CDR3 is CSVESSGRGTDTQYF.

CDR3 sequence: CASSQESSPRTDTQYF. V and J are TRBV4-2 and TRBJ2-3; absent DNA, TCRdb's TRBD2 call cannot be checked. Germline V CDR1 and CDR2: LGHNA, YNFKEQ. This CDR3 spans 16 amino acids.

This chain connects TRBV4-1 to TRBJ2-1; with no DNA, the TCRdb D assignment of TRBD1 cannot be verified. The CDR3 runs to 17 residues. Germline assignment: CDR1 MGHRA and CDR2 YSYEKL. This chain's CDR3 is CASTLLGAGSSYNEQFF.

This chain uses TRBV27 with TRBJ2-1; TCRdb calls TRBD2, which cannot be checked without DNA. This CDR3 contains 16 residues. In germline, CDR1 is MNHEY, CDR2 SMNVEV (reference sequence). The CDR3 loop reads CASSVLAGGGFGEQFF.

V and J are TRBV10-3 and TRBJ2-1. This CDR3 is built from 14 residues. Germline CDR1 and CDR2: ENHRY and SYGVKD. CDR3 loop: CAITPGLSYNEQFF.

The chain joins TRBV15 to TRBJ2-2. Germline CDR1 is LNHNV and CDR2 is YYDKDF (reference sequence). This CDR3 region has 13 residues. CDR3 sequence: CATSRELPGELFF. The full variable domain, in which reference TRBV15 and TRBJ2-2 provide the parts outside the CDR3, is DAMVIQNPRYQVTQFGKPVTLSCSQTLNHNVMYWYQQKSSQAPKLLFHYYDKDFNNEADTPDNFQSRRPNTSFCFLDIRSPGLGDTAMYLCATSRELPGELFFGEGSRLTVL.

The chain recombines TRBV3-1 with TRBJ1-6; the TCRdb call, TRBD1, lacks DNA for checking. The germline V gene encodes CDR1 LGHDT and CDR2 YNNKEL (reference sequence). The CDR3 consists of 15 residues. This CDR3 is CASSAEKGVNSPLHF.

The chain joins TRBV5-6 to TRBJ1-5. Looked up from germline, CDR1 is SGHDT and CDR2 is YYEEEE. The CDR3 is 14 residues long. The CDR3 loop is CASSLLSSNQPQHF.

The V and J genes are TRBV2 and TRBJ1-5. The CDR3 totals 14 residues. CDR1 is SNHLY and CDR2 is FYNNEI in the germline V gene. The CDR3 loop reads CASRLGGGNQPQHF. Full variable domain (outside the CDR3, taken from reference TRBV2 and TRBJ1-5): EPEVTQTPSHQVTQMGQEVILRCVPISNHLYFYWYRQILGQKVEFLVSFYNNEISEKSEIFDDQFSVERPDGSNFTLKIRSTKLEDSAMYFCASRLGGGNQPQHFGDGTRLSIL.

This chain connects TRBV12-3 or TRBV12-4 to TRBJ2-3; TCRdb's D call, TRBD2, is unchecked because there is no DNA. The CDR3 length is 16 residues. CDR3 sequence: CASSPRRPTSTDTQYF.

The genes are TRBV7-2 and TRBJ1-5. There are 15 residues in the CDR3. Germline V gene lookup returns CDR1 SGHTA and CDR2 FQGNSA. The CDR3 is CASSLDSGRNQPQHF.

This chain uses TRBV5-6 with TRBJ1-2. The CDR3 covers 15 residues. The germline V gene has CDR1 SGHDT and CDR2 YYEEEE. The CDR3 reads CASSPGLGRSYGYTF.

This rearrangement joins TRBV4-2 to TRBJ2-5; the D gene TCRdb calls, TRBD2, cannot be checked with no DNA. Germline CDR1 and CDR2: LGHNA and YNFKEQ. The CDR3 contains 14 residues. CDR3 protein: CASSHPGLAETQYF.

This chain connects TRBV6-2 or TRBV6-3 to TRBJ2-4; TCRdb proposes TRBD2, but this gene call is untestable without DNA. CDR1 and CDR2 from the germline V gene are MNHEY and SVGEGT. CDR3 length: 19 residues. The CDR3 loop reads CASSYFMRVLNLAKNIQYF.

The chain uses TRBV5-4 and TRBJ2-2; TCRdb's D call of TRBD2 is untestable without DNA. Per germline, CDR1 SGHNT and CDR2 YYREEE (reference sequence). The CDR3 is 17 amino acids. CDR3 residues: CASSFDRSEGNTGELFF.

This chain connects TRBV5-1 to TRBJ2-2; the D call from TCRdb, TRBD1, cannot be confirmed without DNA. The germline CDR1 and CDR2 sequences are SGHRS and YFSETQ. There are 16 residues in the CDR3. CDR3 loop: CASSPRRGSRTGELFF.

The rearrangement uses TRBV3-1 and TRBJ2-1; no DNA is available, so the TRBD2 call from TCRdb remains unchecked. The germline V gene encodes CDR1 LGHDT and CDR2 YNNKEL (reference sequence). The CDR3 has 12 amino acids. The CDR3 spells CASSQASAGTFF.